This is a list of T cell receptor beta chains from one sample in a study of T cells in Graves' hyperthyroidism and ophthalmopathy. One entry per CDR3 protein, called by TCRdb with MiXCR from the multiplex PCR reads. Found here are 620,000 or so distinct CDR3 sequences, more than 14% of them singletons; the top ten hold roughly an eighth. Sequencing was performed on blood. Every receptor here comes from a woman between 45 and 65 years old with Graves' ophthalmopathy. CDR3s include the opening cysteine and the closing phenylalanine or tryptophan. D genes are given only for firm matches. Clone size is stated in some rows and not others, as once, few, many or a class when expanded.

D | J | length | size | V | DNA | CDR3
NA | TRBJ2-1 | 16 | many | TRBV5-1 | TGCGCCAGCAGCTTGGCGGGGCGACAGGTCTACAATGAGCAGTTCTTC | CASSLAGRQVYNEQFF
TRBD1 | TRBJ2-5 | 14 | NA | TRBV4-3 | TGCGCCAGCAGCCAAGTTCCAGGGGGAAGTACCCAGTACTTC | CASSQVPGGSTQYF
TRBD1 | TRBJ1-2 | 14 | many | TRBV28 | TGTGCCAGCAGTCCGGGACAGCGAGGGAATGGCTACACCTTC | CASSPGQRGNGYTF
NA | TRBJ2-1 | 20 | many | TRBV29-1 | TGCAGCGTGGTAGACGTGGGCAGGGGCCAGCGGGGCCACTATTACAATGAGCAGTTCTTC | CSVVDVGRGQRGHYYNEQFF
NA | TRBJ1-1 | 14 | many | TRBV7-2 | TGTGCCAGCAGCAAAAACAGCGGGGGCACTGAAGCTTTCTTT | CASSKNSGGTEAFF
NA | TRBJ2-5 | 14 | few | TRBV29-1 | TGCAACGTTGAGGAGGGACGAGGAGGAGAGACCCAGTACTTC | CNVEEGRGGETQYF
TRBD2 | TRBJ2-7 | 16 | many | TRBV30 | TGTGCCTGGAGTCCGCCGACTAGCGGGGTATACTACGAGCAGTACTTC | CAWSPPTSGVYYEQYF
TRBD2 | TRBJ2-2 | 15 | few | TRBV30 | TGTGCCTGGAGCGGGTGGGAGGGGAGTACCGGGGAGCTGTTTTTT | CAWSGWEGSTGELFF
TRBD2 | TRBJ2-1 | 16 | NA | TRBV6-2/TRBV6-3 | TGTGCCAGCAGTTACCTGGGAGGGGTGCCCTACAATGAGCAGTTCTTC | CASSYLGGVPYNEQFF
TRBD1 | TRBJ1-2 | 15 | NA | TRBV19 | TGTGCCAGTAAGGTCTTTATGGACAGGAACTATGGCTACACCTTC | CASKVFMDRNYGYTF
TRBD2 | TRBJ2-2 | 15 | few | TRBV7-2 | TGTGCCAGCAGCTTAGTTGGAGCGGGGGCCGGGGAGCTGTTTTTT | CASSLVGAGAGELFF
NA | TRBJ2-2 | 14 | many | TRBV28 | TGTGCCAGCAGTTTACTTCCTAGCACCGGGGAGCTGTTTTTT | CASSLLPSTGELFF
TRBD2 | TRBJ2-5 | 16 | many | TRBV20-1 | TGCAGTGAAGCGGGGTCCGACGGAGTGCTGCAGGAGACCCAGTACTTC | CSEAGSDGVLQETQYF
NA | TRBJ1-1 | 16 | few | TRBV19 | TGTGCCAGTAGTATGGGTTACAAGGGGGAGTGGACTGAAGCTTTCTTT | CASSMGYKGEWTEAFF
TRBD2 | TRBJ2-6 | 15 | NA | TRBV20-1 | TGCAGTGCTACTAGCGGGTACTCTGGGGCCAACGTCCTGACTTTC | CSATSGYSGANVLTF
TRBD1 | TRBJ2-3 | 16 | many | TRBV28 | TGTGCCAGCAGTTTTCAGGGCAGGGGGCAGACAGATACGCAGTATTTT | CASSFQGRGQTDTQYF
NA | TRBJ2-7 | 14 | NA | TRBV29-1 | TGCAGCGTTGTGTTGAGGGGGGAATCCTACGAGCAGTACTTC | CSVVLRGESYEQYF
TRBD2 | TRBJ2-1 | 16 | many | TRBV5-1 | TGCGCCAGCAGCTTGGAGGTCGCGGGAGCCTACAATGAGCAGTTCTTC | CASSLEVAGAYNEQFF
NA | TRBJ2-6 | 16 | few | TRBV6-2/TRBV6-3 | TGTGCCAGCAGTTCAGCAGGGTTTTTTGGGGCCAACGTCCTGACTTTC | CASSSAGFFGANVLTF
TRBD1 | TRBJ2-1 | 16 | many | TRBV7-2 | TGTGCCAGCAGCTACCCGGGACAGGGGGCCGACAATGAGCAGTTCTTC | CASSYPGQGADNEQFF
NA | TRBJ1-2 | 15 | few | TRBV19 | TGTGCCAGTAGTATAGTTGGGGTACCCAACTATGGCTACACCTTC | CASSIVGVPNYGYTF
TRBD2 | TRBJ2-7 | 15 | NA | TRBV5-1 | TGCGCCAGCAGCTCCCTATCGGGACTACAATACGAGCAGTACTTC | CASSSLSGLQYEQYF
NA | TRBJ2-7 | 14 | few | TRBV29-1 | TGCAGCGTGGGGAGGGGGGGACAAAGAGACGAGCAGTACTTC | CSVGRGGQRDEQYF
TRBD2 | TRBJ2-1 | 16 | NA | TRBV7-9 | TGTGCCAGCAGCCCGGAGACTAGCGGGTTCTACAATGAGCAGTTCTTC | CASSPETSGFYNEQFF
NA | TRBJ1-2 | 15 | many | TRBV7-2 | TGTGCCAGCAGCGAATCCACCATTCGGGGCTATGGCTACACCTTC | CASSESTIRGYGYTF
NA | TRBJ2-5 | 14 | few | TRBV5-1 | TGCGCCAGCACCTTCTATTCGCAACAAGAGACCCAGTACTTC | CASTFYSQQETQYF